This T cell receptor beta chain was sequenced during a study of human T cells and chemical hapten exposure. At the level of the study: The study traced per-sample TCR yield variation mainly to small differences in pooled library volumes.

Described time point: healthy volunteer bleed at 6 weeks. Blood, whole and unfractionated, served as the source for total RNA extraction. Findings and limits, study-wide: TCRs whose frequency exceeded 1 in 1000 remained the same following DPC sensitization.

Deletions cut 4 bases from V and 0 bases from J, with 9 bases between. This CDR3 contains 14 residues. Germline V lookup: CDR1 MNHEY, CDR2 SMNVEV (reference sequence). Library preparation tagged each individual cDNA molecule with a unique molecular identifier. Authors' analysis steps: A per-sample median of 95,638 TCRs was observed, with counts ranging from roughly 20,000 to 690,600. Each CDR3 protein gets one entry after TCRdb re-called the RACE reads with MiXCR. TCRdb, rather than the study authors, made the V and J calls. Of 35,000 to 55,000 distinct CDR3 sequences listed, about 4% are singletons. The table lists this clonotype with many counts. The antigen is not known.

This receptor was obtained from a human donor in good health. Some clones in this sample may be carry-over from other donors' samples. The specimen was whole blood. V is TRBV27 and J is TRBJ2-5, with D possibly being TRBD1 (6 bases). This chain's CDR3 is CASSSDRYQETQYF. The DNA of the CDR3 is TGTGCCAGCAGTTCCGACAGGTACCAAGAGACCCAGTACTTC.